The rows below give T cell receptor beta chains drawn from one sample of a study of Ad26.COV2.S vaccination and SARS-CoV-2 variants. Only in-frame clones appear in the TCRdb table, and some are missing; sequencing was by immunoSEQ multiplex PCR. The repertoire consists of approximately 360,000 clones, with around four fifths occurring once and the leading ten covering roughly 7.4%. Sequences were derived from peripheral blood, sampled in a trial of Ad26.COV2.S vaccine versus placebo. These receptors were obtained from a person between 18 and 65 years old who received the Ad26.COV2.S COVID-19 vaccine or a placebo. Both conserved end residues are part of each CDR3. The D gene is left open where the match is weak.

CDR3: CASRRTSAKETQYF; J: TRBJ2-5; V: TRBV2; D: TRBD2
CDR3: CASLRTGEKLFF; J: TRBJ1-4; V: TRBV6-5; D: TRBD1
CDR3: CASSREGLSNQPQHF; J: TRBJ1-5; V: TRBV6-5; D: NA
CDR3: CASRPWGDRSGGYTF; J: TRBJ1-2; V: TRBV13; D: TRBD1
CDR3: CASNKGPLAKNIQYF; J: TRBJ2-4; V: TRBV6-5; D: NA
CDR3: CASSQEARGVLTETQYF; J: TRBJ2-5; V: TRBV4-3; D: TRBD2
CDR3: CASSSWTGTEAFF; J: TRBJ1-1; V: TRBV19; D: TRBD1
CDR3: CASRRQTQETQYF; J: TRBJ2-5; V: TRBV3-1/TRBV3-2; D: NA
CDR3: CASSWTSGGTGELFF; J: TRBJ2-2; V: TRBV6-5; D: TRBD2
CDR3: CASSFATGGSYGYTF; J: TRBJ1-2; V: TRBV7-2; D: TRBD1
CDR3: CASSPSSGAWMGAFF; J: TRBJ1-1; V: TRBV18; D: NA
CDR3: CASSLVGQMNTEAFF; J: TRBJ1-1; V: TRBV5-1; D: TRBD1
CDR3: CAAGRLNTEAFF; J: TRBJ1-1; V: TRBV6-5; D: NA
CDR3: CASARGGTGANVLTF; J: TRBJ2-6; V: TRBV6-5; D: NA
CDR3: CASRPPQGGGTEAFF; J: TRBJ1-1; V: TRBV6-5; D: NA
CDR3: CASSLDFPDTQYF; J: TRBJ2-3; V: TRBV7-9; D: NA
CDR3: CASSPGQASQPQHF; J: TRBJ1-5; V: TRBV5-1; D: TRBD1
CDR3: CASNVQGPGTEAFF; J: TRBJ1-1; V: TRBV27; D: NA
CDR3: CASSRDTGGDEKLFF; J: TRBJ1-4; V: TRBV5-1; D: NA
CDR3: CASQQGRSPLHF; J: TRBJ1-6; V: TRBV6-5; D: NA
CDR3: CASSLSYNEQFF; J: TRBJ2-1; V: TRBV5-1; D: NA
CDR3: CASSLGTGPFTF; J: TRBJ1-2; V: TRBV5-1; D: TRBD1
CDR3: CASSIALSGYTF; J: TRBJ1-2; V: TRBV19; D: NA
CDR3: CASSYVVGTGIYEQYF; J: TRBJ2-7; V: TRBV6-5; D: TRBD1
CDR3: CASSLVNSPLHF; J: TRBJ1-6; V: TRBV5-8; D: NA
CDR3: CASGYGGGYNEQFF; J: TRBJ2-1; V: TRBV19; D: NA
CDR3: CASSVSGSSYNEQFF; J: TRBJ2-1; V: TRBV9; D: TRBD2
CDR3: CASSRPLGQGGNYGYTF; J: TRBJ1-2; V: TRBV5-8; D: NA
CDR3: CASHGDFNGETQYF; J: TRBJ2-5; V: TRBV5-1; D: NA
CDR3: CSASSPHRYFATQYF; J: TRBJ2-3; V: TRBV20-1; D: NA
CDR3: CASSGLTGMNTEAFF; J: TRBJ1-1; V: TRBV27; D: NA
CDR3: CASSPATGTTYEQYF; J: TRBJ2-7; V: TRBV18; D: NA
CDR3: CASSQETGGTNYGYTF; J: TRBJ1-2; V: TRBV4-1; D: TRBD1
CDR3: CASSDGTGYDEQYF; J: TRBJ2-7; V: TRBV9; D: TRBD1
CDR3: CASSQGLRGQTSTYNEQFF; J: TRBJ2-1; V: TRBV5-1; D: NA
CDR3: CASSPGRTEAFF; J: TRBJ1-1; V: TRBV18; D: NA
CDR3: CASSQRQGTDTQYF; J: TRBJ2-3; V: TRBV3-1/TRBV3-2; D: NA
CDR3: CASSQAPTAASSYNEQFF; J: TRBJ2-1; V: TRBV4-1; D: NA
CDR3: CASSYSTGQGFQPQHF; J: TRBJ1-5; V: TRBV6-2/TRBV6-3; D: TRBD1
CDR3: CASSLQNGDYGYTF; J: TRBJ1-2; V: TRBV4-1; D: NA
CDR3: CASSQVGGYEQYF; J: TRBJ2-7; V: TRBV4-1; D: NA
CDR3: CASSVVGAGETQYF; J: TRBJ2-5; V: TRBV2; D: NA
CDR3: CSIQGDTGELFF; J: TRBJ2-2; V: TRBV29-1; D: TRBD1